A selection of T cell receptor beta chains follows, all from one sample in a study of blood T cell repertoires in COVID-19. Libraries were prepared by immunoSEQ multiplex PCR; TCRdb keeps only in-frame clonotypes and omits some of them. The sample has 200,000 to 250,000 clones; around 88% are singletons. The sequencing input was PBMCs or T cells enriched from blood (not recorded which). The source of these receptors is a woman in her 30s who had been exposed to COVID-19. Each CDR3 is given with its conserved first and last residue. Fields, in order: CDR3 DNA, CDR3 protein, J gene, D gene, CDR3 length, V gene, clone size. The D gene is left open where the match is weak. Clone size is stated in some rows and not others, as once, few, many or a class when expanded.

TGTGCCACCAGCAGAGATCCGGGGGGGCCAGATACGCAGTATTTT	CATSRDPGGPDTQYF	TRBJ2-3	TRBD2	15	TRBV15	-
TGTGCCATCAGTGAGTCGACACGGTCCTCCTACAATGAGCAGTTCTTC	CAISESTRSSYNEQFF	TRBJ2-1	-	16	TRBV10-3	-
TGTGCCTGGAGACCGGGACAGCCAAATGAAAAACTGTTTTTT	CAWRPGQPNEKLFF	TRBJ1-4	TRBD1	14	TRBV30	-
TGTGCCAGCAGCTTACGCCAGCGATCAACTAATGAAAAACTGTTTTTT	CASSLRQRSTNEKLFF	TRBJ1-4	-	16	TRBV7-9	-
TGTGCCAGCAGTTACTCGTGGGGGGGCAATCAGCCCCAGCATTTT	CASSYSWGGNQPQHF	TRBJ1-5	-	15	TRBV6-5	-
TGTGCCAGCAGTGAACTTGGGGGGTTCTATAGCAATCAGCCCCAGCATTTT	CASSELGGFYSNQPQHF	TRBJ1-5	-	17	TRBV6-1	-
TGTGCCACCAGTGAGGGAGGGACTGCCACCGGGGAGCTGTTTTTT	CATSEGGTATGELFF	TRBJ2-2	TRBD2	15	TRBV24-1	-
TGTGCCAGCACCCCCAGGGGTACTAATGAAAAACTGTTTTTT	CASTPRGTNEKLFF	TRBJ1-4	-	14	TRBV7-8	-
TGTGCCAGCAGCTTGGCCGATACAGGGGGCGTGGGTGGCTACACCTTC	CASSLADTGGVGGYTF	TRBJ1-2	TRBD1	16	TRBV5-4	once
TGTGCCATCAGTGTGACAGGGCCGGATCCTTTGCGGGGGGGCGAGACCCAGTACTTC	CAISVTGPDPLRGGETQYF	TRBJ2-5	TRBD2	19	TRBV10-3	once
TGTGCCAGCAGCTTAAAAGTCGGGGGATTGCGGGCGGAGCAGTTCTTC	CASSLKVGGLRAEQFF	TRBJ2-1	-	16	TRBV7-6	-
TGTGCCAGTAGTTTTGGGACACCCCTGGAAGAGCAGTACTTC	CASSFGTPLEEQYF	TRBJ2-7	-	14	TRBV19	-
TGTGCCAGCACCGCTATCCCCCAGGGTTACTATGGCTACACCTTC	CASTAIPQGYYGYTF	TRBJ1-2	-	15	TRBV27	few
TGCGCCAGCAGTCCCCTCGAGGGGGCCCAATCTAACTATGGCTACACCTTC	CASSPLEGAQSNYGYTF	TRBJ1-2	TRBD1	17	TRBV5-1	-
TGTGCCAGCTCACCTGGACAGGGGGTGTTAGCTTTCTTT	CASSPGQGVLAFF	TRBJ1-1	TRBD1	13	TRBV18	-
TGCGCCAGCCTTGGAGGTGGGGGGAGTACTGAAGCTTTCTTT	CASLGGGGSTEAFF	TRBJ1-1	-	14	TRBV5-1	-
TGTGCCAGCAGTGAGGAACTAGGGAGGGGTGAGCAGTTCTTC	CASSEELGRGEQFF	TRBJ2-1	TRBD2	14	TRBV2	-
TGCGCCAGCAGCCAAGATTCTGGGCAGGAGACCCAGTACTTC	CASSQDSGQETQYF	TRBJ2-5	-	14	TRBV4-1	once
TGCGCCAGCTCCAGGACAGGCGACTACGAGCAGTACTTC	CASSRTGDYEQYF	TRBJ2-7	TRBD1	13	TRBV10-1	-
TGTGCCAGCAGGGGGCCTAGCGGGGGGAACCGCGGGGAGCTGTTTTTT	CASRGPSGGNRGELFF	TRBJ2-2	TRBD2	16	TRBV2	-
TGTGCCACCAGTGATCAGGTGAACACTGAAGCTTTCTTT	CATSDQVNTEAFF	TRBJ1-1	-	13	TRBV24-1	-
TGTGCCAGCAGGAACAGGGATGCGAGCGGGGAGCTGTTTTTT	CASRNRDASGELFF	TRBJ2-2	-	14	TRBV6-5	-
TGTGCCAGCAGCCAAGATCTAACTGAAGCTTTCTTT	CASSQDLTEAFF	TRBJ1-1	-	12	TRBV3-1/TRBV3-2	-
TGCGCCAGCCGCTTGGTCGGACAGGGGGAAAACACTGAAGCTTTCTTT	CASRLVGQGENTEAFF	TRBJ1-1	TRBD1	16	TRBV10-1	-
TGTGCCAGCTCACCGCTGGGAATGAGCGGGTACAATGAGCAGTTCTTC	CASSPLGMSGYNEQFF	TRBJ2-1	-	16	TRBV18	-
TGTGCCAGCAGTTCCCCAGACAGGTACTACGAGCAGTACTTC	CASSSPDRYYEQYF	TRBJ2-7	-	14	TRBV27	-
TGCGCCAGCAGCCCGGGACAGGCGAAAACCGGGGAGCTGTTTTTT	CASSPGQAKTGELFF	TRBJ2-2	TRBD1	15	TRBV5-1	once
TGTGCCATCAAGAGAGGGCCGGACAGTTTCTCTGGGGCCAACGTCCTGACTTTC	CAIKRGPDSFSGANVLTF	TRBJ2-6	-	18	TRBV10-3	-
TGTGCCACCAGTGATCCGGGGGGGACGGATACGCAGTATTTT	CATSDPGGTDTQYF	TRBJ2-3	TRBD2	14	TRBV24-1	-